This TCR beta chain was sequenced for a study of blood T cell repertoires in COVID-19. Study as a whole: COVID-19 samples from acute and convalescent phases originated in the United States, Italy and Spain. From T cells, B-cell-depleted T cells, or PBMCs came the material, which was cDNA or gDNA.

Comment on this clone: Its ends do not fully match the called genes, so a read error is possible.

The CDR3 covers 15 residues. Germline-derived CDR1 and CDR2 are MNHNS and SASEGT. In the original analysis: How many nucleated cells were present was estimated from reference gene primer amplification. Sequenced by immunoSEQ multiplex PCR; TCRdb stores in-frame clones only, minus some. That table is the source of V, J and clone size, and D and trimming were worked out from the DNA. The sample has 90,000 to 150,000 clones; around nine tenths are singletons. The sample was peripheral blood. V usage is TRBV6-1 and J usage is TRBJ2-7; 8 bases agree with TRBD1. This receptor was obtained from a woman aged 50 to 65 with acute or convalescent COVID-19. In nucleotides, the CDR3 is TGTGCCAGCAGAGAAGACAGGGGAAGCTCCTACGAGCAGTACTTC. It translates to CASREDRGSSYEQYF.